This T cell receptor beta chain comes out of a study of T cell changes during pregnancy in multiple sclerosis. This CDR3 contains 17 residues. The germline V gene encodes CDR1 SEHNR and CDR2 FQNEAQ (reference sequence). Trimming took 1 base from V and 8 from J; bases not matched to a gene: 11. Measured with immunoSEQ multiplex PCR; TCRdb has only the in-frame clones, and not every one. Of around 95,000 clones in the sample, 92% were seen once. This chain uses TRBV7-9 with TRBJ1-6; TRBD1 matches at 7 bases. The source is a female donor with multiple sclerosis, enrolled in a pregnancy study. The material sequenced was peripheral blood, taken after pregnancy. The CDR3 sequence is CASSLGGGRVFYSPLHF. The CDR3 bases are TGTGCCAGCAGCTTAGGAGGGGGCAGGGTGTTTTATTCACCCCTCCACTTT.